This TCR beta chain derives from a study of T cell responses to AZD1222 COVID-19 vaccine. Study-wide points: Seropositive AZD1222 recipients at baseline numbered only five or six. White British ancestry dominated among donors, who included more females, and clonal diversity was possibly underestimated.

Remarks on this clone: The target antigen is unknown.

Libraries were prepared by immunoSEQ multiplex PCR; TCRdb keeps only in-frame clonotypes and omits some of them. Among 200,000 to 250,000 clones listed, roughly 94% were seen once. The clonotype was recovered from an adult who received the MenACWY meningococcal vaccine as a control. This specimen was peripheral blood, taken 28 days after the second dose of the MenACWY control vaccine.

CDR3 loop: CASSQDLLNTDTQYF. DNA of the CDR3: TGTGCCAGCAGCCAAGATCTTCTGAACACAGATACGCAGTATTTT. The V and J genes are TRBV3-1 (or the pseudogene TRBV3-2) and TRBJ2-3; D is ambiguous. Trimming removed 0 bases from V and 2 bases from J, with 9 bases in between. CDR1 and CDR2 (germline): LGHDT, YNNKEL (reference sequence). The CDR3 loop spans 15 amino acids.